In this sample, the clone carrying this TCR beta chain turned up many times. The data were taken from a study of T cells in Graves' hyperthyroidism and ophthalmopathy. RNA transcripts were the template for amplifying TCR beta CDR3 regions. The TCR CDR3 was amplified in a first-round RT-PCR using the HTBI primer set. From the multiplex PCR reads, TCRdb called clonotypes with MiXCR, one entry per CDR3 protein. In the table there are 250,000 to 350,000 distinct CDR3 sequences, about 17% of which are singletons. The V and J ends lost 3 bases and 5 bases respectively, with 9 bases between them. CDR1 is SGHTA, CDR2 FQGNSA, per germline. There are 13 residues in the CDR3.

The sequenced sample consisted of blood. This chain uses TRBV7-2 with TRBJ2-3; D remains unclear. This clonotype was sampled from a woman between 55 and 75 years old with Graves' ophthalmopathy. The CDR3 sequence: CASSFPKGDTQYF. In nucleotides, the CDR3 is TGTGCCAGCAGCTTCCCGAAAGGAGATACGCAGTATTTT.